This entry concerns a single TCR beta chain. Its target is not known. The sample originates from a study of T cells after yellow fever vaccination. In TCRdb, the 5' RACE reads were re-called with MiXCR into one record per CDR3 protein. The sample has some 300,000 distinct CDR3 sequences, roughly 9% seen once. Study results and caveats: A small share of clonotypes appeared in both CD4 and CD8 compartments.

The CDR3 length is 13 residues. Germline CDR1 and CDR2: SGHTA and FQGNSA. The V end was cut by 8 bases, the J end by 1 base, with 10 bases between. The TCR was taken from a man in his late teens or twenties who received the YFV17D yellow fever vaccine. The J gene is TRBJ2-3, the V gene TRBV7-2; maybe TRBD2 (6 bases). This specimen was CD4+ T cells sorted from PBMCs, taken 5 days after the yellow fever booster vaccination. The CDR3 DNA reads as TGTGCCAGCCGGAGGGGCCGCACAGATACGCAGTATTTT. This gives the protein CASRRGRTDTQYF.